This T cell receptor beta chain emerged from a study of cytomegalovirus exposure and HLA in healthy donors. Overall study results and limits: Apparent HLA restriction characterized most CMV-associated TCR beta chains in a later analysis.

CDR3 length: 12 amino acids. From germline, CDR1 is SGHNT and CDR2 YENEEA. V lost 5 bases and J lost 4, with 8 bases in between. The PCR contained 60 Vbeta and 13 Jbeta primers. The method was immunoSEQ multiplex PCR; TCRdb's version includes in-frame clones alone and lacks a portion of them. The sample holds 75,000 to 100,000 clones, 64% seen once. In the case of this clone: Its specificity is unknown.

This chain links TRBV11-3 with TRBJ1-2; D unresolved. The sample comprised PBMCs. This receptor was obtained from a man aged 55 to 70 in good health and CMV-seronegative. The CDR3 nucleotides read TGTGCCAGCAGCGCTATCACCTATGGCTACACCTTC. Amino acid sequence: CASSAITYGYTF.